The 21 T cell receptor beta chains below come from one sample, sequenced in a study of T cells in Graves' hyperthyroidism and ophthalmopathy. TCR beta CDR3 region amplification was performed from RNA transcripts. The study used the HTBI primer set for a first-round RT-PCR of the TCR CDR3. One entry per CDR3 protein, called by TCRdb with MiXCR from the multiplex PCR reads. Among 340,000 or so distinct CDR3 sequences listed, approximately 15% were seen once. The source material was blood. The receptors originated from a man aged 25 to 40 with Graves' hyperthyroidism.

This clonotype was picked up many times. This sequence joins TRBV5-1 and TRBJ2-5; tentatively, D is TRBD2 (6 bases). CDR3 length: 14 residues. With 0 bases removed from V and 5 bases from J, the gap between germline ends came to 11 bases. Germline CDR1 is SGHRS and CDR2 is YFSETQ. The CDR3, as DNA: TGCGCCAGCAGCTTGGGATCGGGAGTTGAGACCCAGTACTTC. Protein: CASSLGSGVETQYF. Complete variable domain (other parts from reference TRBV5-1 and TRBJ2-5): KAGVTQTPRYLIKTRGQQVTLSCSPISGHRSVSWYQQTPGQGLQFLFEYFSETQRNKGNFPGRFSGRQFSNSRSEMNVSTLELGDSALYLCASSLGSGVETQYFGPGTRLLVL.

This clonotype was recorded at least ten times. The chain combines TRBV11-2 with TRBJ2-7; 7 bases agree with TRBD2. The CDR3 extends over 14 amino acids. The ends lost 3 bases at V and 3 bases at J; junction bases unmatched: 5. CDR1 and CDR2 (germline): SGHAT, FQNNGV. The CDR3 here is CASSLGGFLYEQYF. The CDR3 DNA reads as TGTGCCAGCAGCTTGGGAGGGTTCCTCTACGAGCAGTACTTC.

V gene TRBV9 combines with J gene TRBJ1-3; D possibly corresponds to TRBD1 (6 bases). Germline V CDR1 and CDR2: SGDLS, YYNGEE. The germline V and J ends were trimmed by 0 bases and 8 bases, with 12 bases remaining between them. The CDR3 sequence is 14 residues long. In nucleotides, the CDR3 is TGTGCCAGCAGCGTAGCTGGGGAGGGGGACACCATATATTTT. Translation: CASSVAGEGDTIYF.

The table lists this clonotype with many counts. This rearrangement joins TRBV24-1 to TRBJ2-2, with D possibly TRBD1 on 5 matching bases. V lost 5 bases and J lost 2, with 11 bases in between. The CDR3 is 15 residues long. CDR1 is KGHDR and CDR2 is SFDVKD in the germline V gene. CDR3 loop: CATSVGQGNTGELFF. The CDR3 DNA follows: TGTGCCACCAGTGTAGGGCAGGGAAACACCGGGGAGCTGTTTTTT.

The CDR3 loop is CASRGHEAFF. CDR3 nucleotide sequence: TGTGCCAGCAGAGGGCATGAAGCTTTCTTT. The rearrangement uses TRBV2 and TRBJ1-1; no definite D call. The V end lost 6 bases, the J end lost 7 bases, and 6 bases lay between the germline ends. The germline V gene has CDR1 SNHLY and CDR2 FYNNEI. The CDR3 length is 10 residues.

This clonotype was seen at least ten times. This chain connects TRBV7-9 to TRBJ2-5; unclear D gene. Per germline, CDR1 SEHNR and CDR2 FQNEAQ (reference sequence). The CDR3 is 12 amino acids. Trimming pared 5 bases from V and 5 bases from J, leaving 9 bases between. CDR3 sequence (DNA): TGTGCCAGCAGCGAAGGGATGGAGACCCAGTACTTC. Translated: CASSEGMETQYF.

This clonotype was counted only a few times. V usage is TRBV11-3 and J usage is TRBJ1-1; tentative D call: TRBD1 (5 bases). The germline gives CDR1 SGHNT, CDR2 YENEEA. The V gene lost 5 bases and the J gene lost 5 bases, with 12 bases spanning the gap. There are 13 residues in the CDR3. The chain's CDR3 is CASSQQATTEAFF. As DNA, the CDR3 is TGTGCCAGCAGCCAACAGGCCACTACTGAAGCTTTCTTT.

CDR3 in DNA: TGTGCCAGCAGTTACTCCACCGGGACAGTCCACAATGAGCAGTTCTTC. Protein product: CASSYSTGTVHNEQFF. The chain has TRBV6-6 and TRBJ2-1; 7 bases are shared with TRBD1. CDR1 and CDR2 (germline): MNHNY, SVGAGI (reference sequence). The CDR3 loop spans 16 amino acids. With 0 bases clipped from V and 5 bases from J, the junction kept 7 bases outside the gene matches.

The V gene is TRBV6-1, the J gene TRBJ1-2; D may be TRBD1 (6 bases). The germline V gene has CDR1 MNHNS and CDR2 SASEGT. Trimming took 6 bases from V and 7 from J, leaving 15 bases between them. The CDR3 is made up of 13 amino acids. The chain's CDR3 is CASRPDSLGGYTF. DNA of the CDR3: TGTGCCAGCAGGCCGGACAGTTTAGGTGGCTACACCTTC.

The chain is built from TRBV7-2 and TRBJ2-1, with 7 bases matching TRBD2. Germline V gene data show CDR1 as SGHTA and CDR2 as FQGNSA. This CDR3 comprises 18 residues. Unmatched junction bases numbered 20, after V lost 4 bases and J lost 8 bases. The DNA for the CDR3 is TGTGCCAGCAGCTCCTCTGCTCGCGGGAGCATTTCCAGGGATGAGCAGTTCTTC. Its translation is CASSSSARGSISRDEQFF.

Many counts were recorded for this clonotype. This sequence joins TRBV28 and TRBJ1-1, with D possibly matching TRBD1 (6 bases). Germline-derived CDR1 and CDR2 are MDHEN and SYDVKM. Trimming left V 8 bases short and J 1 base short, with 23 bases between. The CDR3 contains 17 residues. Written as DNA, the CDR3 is TGTGCCAGCGATCCACGTGGGCAGACAGGACGGAACACTGAAGCTTTCTTT. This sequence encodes CASDPRGQTGRNTEAFF.

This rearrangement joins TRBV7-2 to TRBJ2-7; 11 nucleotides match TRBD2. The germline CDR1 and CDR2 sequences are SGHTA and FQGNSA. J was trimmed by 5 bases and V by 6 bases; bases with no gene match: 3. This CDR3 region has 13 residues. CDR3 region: CASRSGLADEQYF. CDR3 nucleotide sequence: TGTGCCAGCAGGTCGGGACTAGCGGACGAGCAGTACTTC.

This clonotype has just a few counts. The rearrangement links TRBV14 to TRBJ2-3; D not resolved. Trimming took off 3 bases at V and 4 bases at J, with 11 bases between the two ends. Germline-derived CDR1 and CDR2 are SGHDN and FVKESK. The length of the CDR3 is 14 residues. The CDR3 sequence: CASSQSRVPDTQYF. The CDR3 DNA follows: TGTGCCAGCAGCCAGTCCAGAGTTCCAGATACGCAGTATTTT.

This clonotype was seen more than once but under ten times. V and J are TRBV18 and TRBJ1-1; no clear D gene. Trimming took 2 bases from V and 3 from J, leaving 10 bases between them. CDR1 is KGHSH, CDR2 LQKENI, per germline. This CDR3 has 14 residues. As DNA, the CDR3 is TGTGCCAGCTCACCAGGGTGGGTCGACACTGAAGCTTTCTTT. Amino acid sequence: CASSPGWVDTEAFF.

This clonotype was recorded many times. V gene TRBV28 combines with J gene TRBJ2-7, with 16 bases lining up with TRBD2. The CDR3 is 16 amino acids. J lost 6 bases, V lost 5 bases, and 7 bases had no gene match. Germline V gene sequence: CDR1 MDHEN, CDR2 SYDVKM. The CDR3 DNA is TGTGCCAGCAGTCCTCCGGGACTAGCGGGAGGGAGCGAGCAGTACTTC. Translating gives CASSPPGLAGGSEQYF.

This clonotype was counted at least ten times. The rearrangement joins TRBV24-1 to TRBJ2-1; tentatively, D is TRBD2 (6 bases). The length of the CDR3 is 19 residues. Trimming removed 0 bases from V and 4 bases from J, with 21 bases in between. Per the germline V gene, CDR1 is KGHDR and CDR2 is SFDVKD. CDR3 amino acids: CATSDLTRAGLGPYNEQFF. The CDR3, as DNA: TGTGCCACCAGTGATTTGACGAGAGCGGGCCTGGGACCTTACAATGAGCAGTTCTTC.

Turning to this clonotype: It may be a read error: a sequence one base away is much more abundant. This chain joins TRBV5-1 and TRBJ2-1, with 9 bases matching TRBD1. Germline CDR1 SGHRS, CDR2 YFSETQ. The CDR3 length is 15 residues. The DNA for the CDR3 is TGCGCCAGCAGCTTGGTGGGACAGGGTGCCGATGACCAGTTCTTC. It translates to CASSLVGQGADDQFF.

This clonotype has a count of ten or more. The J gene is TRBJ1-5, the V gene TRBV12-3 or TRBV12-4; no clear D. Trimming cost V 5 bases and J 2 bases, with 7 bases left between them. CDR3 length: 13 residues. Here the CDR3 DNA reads TGTGCCAGCAGTCGGGATGGCAATCAGCCCCAGCATTTT. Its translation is CASSRDGNQPQHF.

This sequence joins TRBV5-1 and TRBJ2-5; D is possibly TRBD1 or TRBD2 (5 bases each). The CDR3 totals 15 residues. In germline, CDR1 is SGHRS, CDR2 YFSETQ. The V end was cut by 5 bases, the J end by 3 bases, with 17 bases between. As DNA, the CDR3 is TGCGCCAGCAGATGGGACGACGGTGGCGAAGAGACCCAGTACTTC. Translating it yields CASRWDDGGEETQYF.

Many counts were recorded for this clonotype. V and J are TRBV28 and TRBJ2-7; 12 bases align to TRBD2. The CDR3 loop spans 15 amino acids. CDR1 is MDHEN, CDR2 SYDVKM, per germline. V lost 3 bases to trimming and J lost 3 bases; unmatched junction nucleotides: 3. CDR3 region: CASSLMTSGSYEQYF. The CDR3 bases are TGTGCCAGCAGTTTGATGACTAGCGGGAGCTACGAGCAGTACTTC.

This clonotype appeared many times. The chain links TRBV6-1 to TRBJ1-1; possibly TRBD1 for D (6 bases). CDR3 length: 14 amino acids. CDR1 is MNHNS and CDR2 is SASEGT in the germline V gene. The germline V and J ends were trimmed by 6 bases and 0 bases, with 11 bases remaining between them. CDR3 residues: CASRRGDMNTEAFF. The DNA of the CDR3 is TGTGCCAGCAGGCGGGGGGACATGAACACTGAAGCTTTCTTT.